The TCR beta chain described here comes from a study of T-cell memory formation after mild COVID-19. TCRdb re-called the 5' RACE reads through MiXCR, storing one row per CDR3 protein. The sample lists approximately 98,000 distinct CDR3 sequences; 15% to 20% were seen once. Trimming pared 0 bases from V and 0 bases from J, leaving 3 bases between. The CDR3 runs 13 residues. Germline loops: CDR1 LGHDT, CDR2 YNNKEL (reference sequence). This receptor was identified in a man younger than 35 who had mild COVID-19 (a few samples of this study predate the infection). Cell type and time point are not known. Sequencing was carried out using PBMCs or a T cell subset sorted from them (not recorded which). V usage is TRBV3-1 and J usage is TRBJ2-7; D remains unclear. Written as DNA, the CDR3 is TGTGCCAGCAGCCAAGATACCTCCTACGAGCAGTACTTC. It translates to CASSQDTSYEQYF.